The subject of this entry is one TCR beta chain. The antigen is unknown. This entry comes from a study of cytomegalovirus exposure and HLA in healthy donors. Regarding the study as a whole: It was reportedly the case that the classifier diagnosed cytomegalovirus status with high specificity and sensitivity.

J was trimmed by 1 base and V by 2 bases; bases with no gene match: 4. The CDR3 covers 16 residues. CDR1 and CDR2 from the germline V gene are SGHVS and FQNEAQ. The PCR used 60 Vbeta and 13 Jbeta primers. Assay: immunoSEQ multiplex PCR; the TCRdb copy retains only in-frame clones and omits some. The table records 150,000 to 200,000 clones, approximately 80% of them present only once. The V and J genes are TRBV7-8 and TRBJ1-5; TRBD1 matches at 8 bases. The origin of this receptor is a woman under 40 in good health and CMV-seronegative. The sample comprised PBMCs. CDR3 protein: CASSLQGAGSNQPQHF. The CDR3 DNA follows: TGTGCCAGCAGCTTACAGGGGGCTGGGAGCAATCAGCCCCAGCATTTT.